The 20 T cell receptor beta chains listed next were all sequenced from one sample in a study of T-cell reconstitution after alpha-beta-depleted transplantation in children. Unique molecular identifiers were built into the TCRbeta library. TCRdb independently ran MiXCR on the PCR reads; one entry per CDR3 protein. The sample has around 80,000 distinct CDR3 sequences, 15% to 20% seen once. Material: PBMCs, mostly from graft donor cells, obtained 360 days after TCRalphabeta/CD19-depleted stem cell transplant. Every receptor here comes from a male patient aged 2-15 years who had a stem cell transplant for acute lymphoblastic leukemia, so the T cells may come from the graft donor.

This clonotype was counted ten times or more. The chain carries TRBV2 and TRBJ2-7; D is possibly TRBD1 (5 bases). The V gene's germline CDR1 is SNHLY and CDR2 FYNNEI. The CDR3 is 14 residues long. Between the trimmed V and J ends, which lost 5 bases and 0 bases, there was a span of 11 bases. The CDR3: CASSYRSSSYEQYF. The CDR3 nucleotides read TGTGCCAGCAGTTACAGGTCGAGCTCCTACGAGCAGTACTTC.

This clonotype was counted only a few times. The V call is TRBV12-3 or TRBV12-4, the J call TRBJ2-7; D gene uncertain. This CDR3 comprises 14 residues. V lost 6 bases, J lost 4 bases, and 16 bases lay in between. The CDR3, as DNA: TGTGCCAGCAGCATCCGTCCCCCCCTTTACGAGCAGTACTTC. Amino acid sequence: CASSIRPPLYEQYF.

The chain carries TRBV11-2 and TRBJ2-7; 9 bases match TRBD2. The trim removed 5 bases at V and 1 base at J, leaving 6 bases unmatched. This CDR3 contains 15 residues. Germline lookup yields CDR1 SGHAT and CDR2 FQNNGV. The CDR3 DNA sequence: TGTGCCAGCAGCATGACTAGCGGAGTTTCCTACGAGCAGTACTTC. It yields the protein CASSMTSGVSYEQYF.

In this sample, this clonotype turned up a few times. The chain uses TRBV3-1 and TRBJ2-1, with unresolved D. CDR1 and CDR2 from the germline V gene are LGHDT and YNNKEL (reference sequence). There are 14 residues in the CDR3. With 1 base removed from V and 3 bases from J, the gap between germline ends came to 7 bases. CDR3 bases: TGTGCCAGCAGCCAAGCCGCCCTCTACAATGAGCAGTTCTTC. Translation: CASSQAALYNEQFF.

J is TRBJ2-1 and V is TRBV5-1; 11 bases are a match to TRBD2. This CDR3 region has 19 residues. The germline gives CDR1 SGHRS, CDR2 YFSETQ. Trimming removed 3 bases from V and 1 base from J; junction bases left unmatched: 12. The CDR3 DNA reads TGCGCCAGCAGCTCCTCCCGGTCTAGCGGGAGGTGGTCCTACAATGAGCAGTTCTTC. Its protein is CASSSSRSSGRWSYNEQFF.

CDR3 bases: TGTGCCAGCAGTTACAAAACACAGGGGAGCTACGAGCAGTACTTC. It encodes CASSYKTQGSYEQYF. The chain has TRBV6-5 and TRBJ2-7, with TRBD1 identical over 7 bases. V lost 2 bases and J lost 3; bases outside the gene matches: 7. This CDR3 is 15 amino acids long. CDR1 is MNHEY and CDR2 is SVGAGI in the germline V gene.

This clonotype turned up a few times. The V and J genes are TRBV12-3 or TRBV12-4 and TRBJ2-5; D is undetermined. The CDR3 consists of 13 residues. The V end lost 2 bases, the J end lost 1 base, and 5 bases lay between the germline ends. The CDR3, as DNA: TGTGCCAGCAGTTTAAAGCTCCAAGAGACCCAGTACTTC. Protein sequence: CASSLKLQETQYF.

This clonotype was seen ten or more times. CDR3 loop: CASSLAGTSSTDTQYF. For the CDR3, the DNA is TGTGCCAGCAGCCTGGCCGGGACTAGCTCAACAGATACGCAGTATTTT. The chain uses TRBV5-6 and TRBJ2-3, with 9 bases matching TRBD2. The CDR3 is 16 amino acids. The trim removed 4 bases at V and 3 bases at J, leaving 9 bases unmatched. From germline, CDR1 is SGHDT and CDR2 YYEEEE.

The rearrangement links TRBV12-3 or TRBV12-4 to TRBJ2-7; D possibly matches TRBD1 or TRBD2 (5 bases each). The CDR3 loop spans 15 amino acids. V lost 5 bases and J 2 bases, leaving 16 bases between the germline ends. As DNA, the CDR3 is TGTGCCAGCAGTCCTCAGAGGGGTTACCCCTACGAGCAGTACTTC. This gives the protein CASSPQRGYPYEQYF.

The V and J genes are TRBV2 and TRBJ1-1; 7 nucleotides align to TRBD1. This CDR3 region has 20 residues. The germline gives CDR1 SNHLY, CDR2 FYNNEI. Trimming at V came to 5 bases and at J to 0 bases, leaving 21 bases not matched to a gene. As DNA, the CDR3 is TGTGCCAGCAGTTACCGGGACAGCCTCTCTATCGGATGGGTGAACACTGAAGCTTTCTTT. Encoded protein: CASSYRDSLSIGWVNTEAFF. Using reference TRBV2 and TRBJ1-1 for the parts outside the CDR3, the full variable domain is EPEVTQTPSHQVTQMGQEVILRCVPISNHLYFYWYRQILGQKVEFLVSFYNNEISEKSEIFDDQFSVERPDGSNFTLKIRSTKLEDSAMYFCASSYRDSLSIGWVNTEAFFGQGTRLTVV.

The chain couples TRBV20-1 to TRBJ2-7; 7 positions agree with TRBD2. The CDR3 is 15 amino acids. The germline V gene encodes CDR1 DFQATT and CDR2 SNEGSKA (reference sequence). J gave up 4 bases and V 4 bases, and 13 bases lay outside the gene matches. CDR3: CSAILAAQLTYEQYF. In DNA, the CDR3 is TGCAGTGCTATTCTAGCGGCCCAACTTACTTACGAGCAGTACTTC.

This clonotype was observed a handful of times. This chain joins TRBV7-6 and TRBJ2-3; 7 bases align to TRBD1. This CDR3 has 16 residues. From germline, CDR1 is SGHVS and CDR2 FNYEAQ. V lost 1 base and J lost 0; bases outside the gene matches: 4. CDR3 in amino acids: CASSLGTGLSTDTQYF. The DNA for the CDR3 is TGTGCCAGCAGCTTAGGGACAGGCCTGAGCACAGATACGCAGTATTTT.

For this clonotype: At one end the junction does not follow the germline gene, possibly because of a read error. J is TRBJ2-5 and V is TRBV3-1; 10 bases are a match to TRBD2. The CDR3 contains 14 residues. CDR1 and CDR2 (germline): LGHDT, YNNKEL (reference sequence). In DNA form, the CDR3 reads TGTGTCAGCAGCCCCCTAGCGGGAGCTACAACCCAGTACTTC. Its translation: CVSSPLAGATTQYF.

This clonotype was counted only a few times. This rearrangement joins TRBV6-2 or TRBV6-3 to TRBJ2-7; TRBD2 agrees at 8 bases. After removal of 5 bases from V and 1 base from J, the junction contained 10 bases not matched to a gene. The CDR3 consists of 16 residues. In germline, CDR1 is MNHEY, CDR2 SVGEGT. The CDR3 DNA is TGTGCCAGCAGTCCCCGAGGACTAGCTTATTCCTACGAGCAGTACTTC. It codes for CASSPRGLAYSYEQYF.

V gene TRBV6-1 combines with J gene TRBJ1-2; the D is unclear. This CDR3 has 14 residues. CDR1 MNHNS and CDR2 SASEGT come from the germline V gene. The ends were cut back, 5 bases at V and 5 bases at J, with 15 bases in the middle. CDR3 bases: TGTGCCAGCAGTCCCCAAGTCGCCACTTATGGCTACACCTTC. Protein: CASSPQVATYGYTF.

This clonotype was detected a few times. The chain combines TRBV28 with TRBJ2-1; TRBD2 might be the D (5 bases). Germline V gene lookup returns CDR1 MDHEN and CDR2 SYDVKM. Trimming pared 4 bases from V and 5 bases from J, leaving 15 bases between. The CDR3 is 15 residues long. The CDR3 DNA reads as TGTGCCAGCAGTTCTCGGGATTCCCGGGACAATGAGCAGTTCTTC. Translation: CASSSRDSRDNEQFF. Full variable domain (remainder filled in from reference TRBV28 and TRBJ2-1): DVKVTQSSRYLVKRTGEKVFLECVQDMDHENMFWYRQDPGLGLRLIYFSYDVKMKEKGDIPEGYSVSREKKERFSLILESASTNQTSMYLCASSSRDSRDNEQFFGPGTRLTVL.

V and J are TRBV6-9 and TRBJ1-1; the match to TRBD1 covers 8 bases. There are 17 residues in the CDR3. Germline V gene data show CDR1 as MNHGY and CDR2 as SVAAGI. V shed 2 bases and J 8 bases; nucleotides not matched to a gene: 16. CDR3 DNA sequence: TGTGCCAGCAGTTATCTAGGACAGGGTCTGGGGAGCAAGGAAGCTTTCTTT. Its translation: CASSYLGQGLGSKEAFF.

This chain joins TRBV5-1 and TRBJ2-1, with 8 positions matching TRBD2. Losses at the gene ends were 4 bases for V and 6 bases for J; bases not matched to a gene: 12. Germline CDR1 and CDR2: SGHRS and YFSETQ. The CDR3 contains 16 residues. In DNA form, the CDR3 reads TGCGCCAGCAGCCCCGGACTAGCTTCGAGCACCAATGAGCAGTTCTTC. Residues: CASSPGLASSTNEQFF.

This clonotype was detected only a few times. The chain joins TRBV5-8 to TRBJ2-3; D is uncertain. V gave up 1 base and J gave up 5 bases, with 5 bases separating them. This CDR3 has 12 residues. Germline CDR1 is SGHTS and CDR2 is YDEGEE. As DNA, the CDR3 is TGTGCCAGCAGCTTGACGGGAGATACGCAGTATTTT. Protein product: CASSLTGDTQYF.

This clonotype was observed a few times. The chain recombines TRBV27 with TRBJ2-7; 7 bases map to TRBD1. V shed 5 bases and J 3 bases; nucleotides not matched to a gene: 4. Germline CDR1 reads MNHEY; CDR2 reads SMNVEV (reference sequence). The CDR3 extends over 13 amino acids. This CDR3 reads CASSDRTGYEQYF. DNA for the CDR3: TGTGCCAGCAGTGATAGGACAGGCTACGAGCAGTACTTC.